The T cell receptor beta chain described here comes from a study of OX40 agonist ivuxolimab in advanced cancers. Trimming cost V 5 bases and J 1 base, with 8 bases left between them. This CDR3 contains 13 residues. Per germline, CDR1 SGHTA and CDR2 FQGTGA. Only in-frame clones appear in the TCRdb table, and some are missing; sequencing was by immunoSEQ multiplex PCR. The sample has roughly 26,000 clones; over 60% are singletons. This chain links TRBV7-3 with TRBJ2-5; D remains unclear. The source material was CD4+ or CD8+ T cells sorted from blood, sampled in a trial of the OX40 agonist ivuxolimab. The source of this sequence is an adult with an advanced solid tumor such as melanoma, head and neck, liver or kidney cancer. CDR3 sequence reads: CASSPQGQETQYF. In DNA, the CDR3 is TGTGCCAGCAGCCCTCAAGGCCAAGAGACCCAGTACTTC. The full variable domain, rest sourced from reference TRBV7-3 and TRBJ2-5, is GAGVSQTPSNKVTEKGKYVELRCDPISGHTALYWYRQSLGQGPEFLIYFQGTGAADDSGLPNDRFFAVRPEGSVSTLKIQRTERGDSAVYLCASSPQGQETQYFGPGTRLLVL.